This section outlines one T cell receptor (beta chain) sequence together with its context. The data originate from a study of T cells after yellow fever vaccination. TCRdb re-called the 5' RACE reads with MiXCR, one entry per CDR3 protein. The table lists roughly 330,000 distinct CDR3 sequences, around 7% of them singletons. Sequencing used PBMCs, obtained about 41 days after the first yellow fever vaccination. This sequence was found in a man between 18 and 29 years old who received the YFV17D yellow fever vaccine.

This CDR3 is CASSTAAASTEAFF. The CDR3 DNA sequence: TGTGCCAGCAGTACGGCGGCCGCGTCCACTGAAGCTTTCTTT. The chain has TRBV7-3 and TRBJ1-1; D gene unclear. The germline V gene encodes CDR1 SGHTA and CDR2 FQGTGA. CDR3 length equals 14 residues. Trimming took off 6 bases at V and 4 bases at J, with 15 bases between the two ends.